A single sample is the source of the 10 T cell receptor beta chains below, sequenced in a study of cytomegalovirus exposure and HLA in healthy donors. This PCR relied on a set of 60 Vbeta primers and 13 Jbeta primers. Only in-frame clones appear in the TCRdb table, and some are missing; sequencing was by immunoSEQ multiplex PCR. The top ten clones hold 1.8% of a sample with over 100,000 clones, 60% to 85% of them seen once. Sequencing input: PBMCs. The receptors derive from a female donor in good health and CMV-seropositive.

V and J are TRBV19 and TRBJ1-5; 8 positions match TRBD1. With 4 bases clipped from V and 4 bases from J, the junction kept 6 bases outside the gene matches. The germline V gene has CDR1 LNHDA and CDR2 SQIVND (reference sequence). This CDR3 contains 15 residues. CDR3 sequence (DNA): TGTGCCAGTAGTACGGACAGGGTAAGGAATCAGCCCCAGCATTTT. Its translation is CASSTDRVRNQPQHF.

This clone occurred once. The V gene is TRBV4-1, the J gene TRBJ2-3; no reliable D call. V was pared by 0 bases and J by 0 bases, with 13 bases between. Germline V lookup: CDR1 MGHRA, CDR2 YSYEKL. The CDR3 sequence is 17 residues long. In nucleotides, the CDR3 is TGCGCCAGCAGCCAAGAATTTCATACGAGTAGCACAGATACGCAGTATTTT. Encoded protein: CASSQEFHTSSTDTQYF.

V and J are TRBV7-9 and TRBJ1-2; the D gene is possibly TRBD1 (6 bases). V was shortened by 3 bases and J by 4 bases, with 12 bases between the two germline ends. The length of the CDR3 is 14 residues. Germline V gene data show CDR1 as SEHNR and CDR2 as FQNEAQ (reference sequence). CDR3 protein: CASSLQGSSYGYTF. DNA of the CDR3: TGTGCCAGCAGCTTGCAGGGGTCTTCCTATGGCTACACCTTC.

The chain employs TRBV5-1 and TRBJ2-6; D is unclear. V lost 0 bases and J lost 0, with 13 bases in between. The CDR3 runs 18 residues. Germline assignment: CDR1 SGHRS and CDR2 YFSETQ. The CDR3 DNA sequence: TGCGCCAGCAGCTTGGCCCAGCAGGCCGTCTCTGGGGCCAACGTCCTGACTTTC. Its protein is CASSLAQQAVSGANVLTF. Using reference TRBV5-1 and TRBJ2-6 for the parts outside the CDR3, the full variable domain is KAGVTQTPRYLIKTRGQQVTLSCSPISGHRSVSWYQQTPGQGLQFLFEYFSETQRNKGNFPGRFSGRQFSNSRSEMNVSTLELGDSALYLCASSLAQQAVSGANVLTFGAGSRLTVL.

The V call is TRBV27, the J call TRBJ2-5; D uncertain. V was clipped by 6 bases and J by 4 bases, with 9 bases between them. The germline CDR1 and CDR2 sequences are MNHEY and SMNVEV (reference sequence). The CDR3 has 12 residues. CDR3 in amino acids: CASSPSRETQYF. Here the CDR3 DNA reads TGTGCCAGCAGCCCTTCCCGAGAGACCCAGTACTTC.

The chain employs TRBV2 and TRBJ2-1; 8 positions agree with TRBD2. V shed 8 bases and J 0 bases; nucleotides not matched to a gene: 3. The CDR3 is made up of 14 amino acids. Germline assignment: CDR1 SNHLY and CDR2 FYNNEI. CDR3 in amino acids: CASGGTSSYNEQFF. The DNA of the CDR3 is TGTGCCAGCGGGGGGACTAGCTCCTACAATGAGCAGTTCTTC.

The chain joins TRBV28 to TRBJ1-1, with D possibly being TRBD1 (5 bases). V lost 6 bases to trimming and J lost 0 bases, with 14 bases between them. The germline CDR1 and CDR2 sequences are MDHEN and SYDVKM. CDR3 size: 15 residues. CDR3 in DNA: TGTGCCAGCAGCTCGGCGGGGGGGATGAACACTGAAGCTTTCTTT. It codes for CASSSAGGMNTEAFF.

The count of this clone is one. V usage is TRBV5-4 and J usage is TRBJ2-7; 7 bases agree with TRBD1. V lost 6 bases, J lost 5 bases, and 2 bases stayed unmatched. There are 11 residues in the CDR3. Germline CDR1 and CDR2: SGHNT and YYREEE (reference sequence). CDR3: CASTTGDEQYF. The CDR3 DNA reads as TGTGCCAGCACAACAGGGGACGAGCAGTACTTC.

The genes are TRBV5-1 and TRBJ2-7; weak D call: TRBD2 (6 bases). This CDR3 comprises 18 residues. Germline V gene sequence: CDR1 SGHRS, CDR2 YFSETQ. In nucleotides, the CDR3 is TGCGCTAATTTTGGGGATAGAATGGGGGGAGCCCCCTCCTACGAGCAGTACTTC. This encodes CANFGDRMGGAPSYEQYF.

The chain combines TRBV2 with TRBJ2-2, with 10 bases identical to TRBD1. Germline CDR1 SNHLY, CDR2 FYNNEI. V shed 8 bases, J shed 7 bases, and the junction held 10 bases outside the gene matches. This CDR3 has 15 amino acids. CDR3 in amino acids: CASQMTGGQFGELFF. The CDR3 region has the DNA TGTGCCAGCCAAATGACAGGGGGCCAGTTCGGGGAGCTGTTTTTT. Supplemented by reference TRBV2 and TRBJ2-2, the full variable domain reads EPEVTQTPSHQVTQMGQEVILRCVPISNHLYFYWYRQILGQKVEFLVSFYNNEISEKSEIFDDQFSVERPDGSNFTLKIRSTKLEDSAMYFCASQMTGGQFGELFFGEGSRLTVL.